A selection of T cell receptor beta chains follows, all from one sample in a study of beta chain features in type 1 diabetes. Profiled with immunoSEQ multiplex PCR; TCRdb holds only in-frame clones, not every one. The data hold about 210,000 clones, with roughly 11% observed a single time. Sequencing was performed on central memory CD4+ T cells from blood. Source of these receptors: a young man in good health. The CDR3 runs from the conserved cysteine through the conserved F or W. The D gene is left open where the match is weak. The size entry is marked missing in some rows and otherwise reads once, few, many or a size class.

V gene	J gene	D gene	clone size	CDR3 DNA	CDR3 protein
TRBV6-6	TRBJ1-5	NA	NA	TGTGCCAGCAGCCAGTCGGACCAGAGTCAGCCCCAGCATTTT	CASSQSDQSQPQHF
TRBV10-3	TRBJ1-3	NA	many	TGTGCCATCAGTGTCCAGAGCTCTGGAAACACCATATATTTT	CAISVQSSGNTIYF
TRBV5-1	TRBJ2-5	TRBD2	NA	TGCGCCAGCAGCTTGGCGGGAGGGGAAGAGACCCAGTACTTC	CASSLAGGEETQYF
TRBV27	TRBJ2-5	NA	NA	TGTGCCAGCAGTTCCCCCGGGGTGTACCAAGAGACCCAGTACTTC	CASSSPGVYQETQYF
TRBV9	TRBJ2-1	NA	NA	TGTGCCAGCAGCCCCCGGAGCAGCCTTAGCGAGCAGTTCTTC	CASSPRSSLSEQFF
TRBV7-7	TRBJ2-1	TRBD2	NA	TGTGCTAGCAGCTCTAGCGGGGTTACTGAGCAGTTCTTC	CASSSSGVTEQFF
TRBV30	TRBJ2-7	TRBD2	few	TGTGCCTGGACCGACGGGACTAGCTACACCTACGAGCAGTACTTC	CAWTDGTSYTYEQYF
TRBV2	TRBJ2-5	NA	NA	TGTGCCAGCACGGGGCTTAGCGACCAAGAGACCCAGTACTTC	CASTGLSDQETQYF
TRBV4-1	TRBJ1-4	NA	NA	TGCGCCAGCAGCCAAGGCTGGGGAGACGAAAAACTGTTTTTT	CASSQGWGDEKLFF
TRBV7-9	TRBJ1-2	NA	NA	TGTGCCAGCAGCCCTAGACAGGTTGCTGGCTACACCTTC	CASSPRQVAGYTF
TRBV2	TRBJ2-3	TRBD2	many	TGTGCCAGCAAGAGCGGGAGGGGCACAGATACGCAGTATTTT	CASKSGRGTDTQYF
TRBV7-2	TRBJ1-5	NA	few	TGTGCCAGCAGCTTAGTGGAGAATCAGCCCCAGCATTTT	CASSLVENQPQHF
TRBV5-4	TRBJ2-1	NA	few	TGTGCCAGCAGCTTACCCTTTGCTTCCTACAATGAGCAGTTCTTC	CASSLPFASYNEQFF
TRBV30	TRBJ1-5	NA	NA	TGTGCCTGGACTCCTCCACCCGCCTTTAGCAATCAGCCCCAGCATTTT	CAWTPPPAFSNQPQHF
TRBV5-1	TRBJ2-2	NA	many	TGCGCCAGCAGCTTGGAACGTAACACCGGGGAGCTGTTTTTT	CASSLERNTGELFF
TRBV28	TRBJ2-7	TRBD1	NA	TGTGCCAGCAGCCCTGTTGCAGGCAGGGGGTTCTACGAGCAGTACTTC	CASSPVAGRGFYEQYF
TRBV30	TRBJ2-2	NA	NA	TGTGCCTGGAGTAAGGAGAGCGCCGGGGAGCTGTTTTTT	CAWSKESAGELFF
TRBV29-1	TRBJ1-2	NA	NA	TGCAGCGTGGGGGCAGGATGGGGAATGGACTATGGCTACACCTTC	CSVGAGWGMDYGYTF
TRBV9	TRBJ2-1	NA	NA	TGTGCCAGCAGCGTAGATTGGGGCGGTGAGCAGTTCTTC	CASSVDWGGEQFF
TRBV7-9	TRBJ2-1	NA	few	TGTGCCAGCAGCTCGACCTACAATGAGCAGTTCTTC	CASSSTYNEQFF
TRBV5-1	TRBJ1-2	NA	NA	TGCGCCAGCAGCTTGAGCTCAGGGTGGAATGGCTACACCTTC	CASSLSSGWNGYTF
TRBV11-3	TRBJ2-7	NA	NA	TGCCGGGGCTTCCAAACATTGGGCTCCTACGAGCAGTACTTC	CRGFQTLGSYEQYF
TRBV4-2	TRBJ2-2	NA	NA	TGTGCCAGCAGCCGAAGAGGAGGGAACACCGGGGAGCTGTTTTTT	CASSRRGGNTGELFF
TRBV30	TRBJ2-2	NA	NA	TGTGCCTGGAGGCTCCCCGGAGGGAGCGGGGAGCTGTTTTTT	CAWRLPGGSGELFF
TRBV5-6	TRBJ2-5	NA	many	TGTGCCAGCAGTTCCGGACGGGACCAAGAGACCCAGTACTTC	CASSSGRDQETQYF
TRBV11-3	TRBJ2-1	TRBD2	NA	TGTGCCAGCAGCCAGGGGACTAGCGGGAGATACAATGAGCAGTTCTTC	CASSQGTSGRYNEQFF
TRBV29-1	TRBJ2-7	TRBD1	few	TGCAGCGTTAGCTTCCGGGGACAGGGAAGGTACGAGCAGTACTTC	CSVSFRGQGRYEQYF
TRBV7-9	TRBJ2-1	TRBD2	NA	TGTGCCAGCAGCTTCGGGACTAGCGGGAGCAATGAGCAGTTCTTC	CASSFGTSGSNEQFF
TRBV7-6	TRBJ2-6	NA	many	TGTGCCAGCAGCTCACTCCGGGGCTCTGGGGCCAACGTCCTGACTTTC	CASSSLRGSGANVLTF
TRBV10-3	TRBJ1-1	NA	NA	TGTGCCATCAGTGAAGGGGTACTCGAGTATACTGAAGCTTTCTTT	CAISEGVLEYTEAFF
TRBV19	TRBJ1-2	TRBD1	few	TGTGCCAGTACCCCACAGGGGGCGAACCACTATGGCTACACCTTC	CASTPQGANHYGYTF
TRBV7-2	TRBJ2-1	NA	NA	TGTGCCAGCAGCTTGACGGACAGGCAGTTCTTC	CASSLTDRQFF
TRBV30	TRBJ1-4	TRBD1	NA	TGTGCCTGGAGTGAGGCAAGCGACAGGGCTAATGAAAAACTGTTTTTT	CAWSEASDRANEKLFF
TRBV7-8	TRBJ2-5	NA	few	TGTGCCAGCAGCTTAACAGGGTTACTCAGGGCCCAGTACTTC	CASSLTGLLRAQYF
TRBV19	TRBJ2-1	NA	many	TGTGCCAGTACTAACGGGCCATACAATGAGCAGTTCTTC	CASTNGPYNEQFF
TRBV7-6	TRBJ2-5	NA	many	TGTGCCAGCAGCTTGGGACCGCAAGAGACCCAGTACTTC	CASSLGPQETQYF
TRBV9	TRBJ2-3	NA	NA	TGTGCCAGCAGCGTAGACAGGGAAATACCTAGTACGCAGTATTTT	CASSVDREIPSTQYF
TRBV2	TRBJ1-6	NA	few	TGTGCCAGCAGAGAATACCGGGACGCATCACCCCTCCACTTT	CASREYRDASPLHF
TRBV7-9	TRBJ2-7	NA	few	TGTGCCAGCGGGACCAATCCCTACGAGCAGTACTTC	CASGTNPYEQYF
TRBV28	TRBJ2-7	NA	many	TGTGCCAGCATCGGGACGGCAGTCTACGAGCAGTACTTC	CASIGTAVYEQYF
TRBV5-1	TRBJ1-2	NA	many	TGCGCCAGCAGCTTGAGGCAGGGCAACTATGGCTACACCTTC	CASSLRQGNYGYTF
TRBV5-1	TRBJ2-7	TRBD2	NA	TGCGCCAGCAGCCCGGGACTAGCGGGAGCCTACGAGCAGTACTTC	CASSPGLAGAYEQYF
TRBV29-1	TRBJ2-2	TRBD2	NA	TGCAGCGTTGAAGATCGGCGGGGGACCGGGGAGCTGTTTTTT	CSVEDRRGTGELFF
TRBV2	TRBJ2-1	TRBD2	NA	TGTGCCAGCAGTATTGCTAGCGGGAGTTTAGCGCAGTTCTTC	CASSIASGSLAQFF
TRBV9	TRBJ1-3	NA	few	TGTGCCAGCAGTCTAAGCCGGGACTTCTCTGGAAACACCATATATTTT	CASSLSRDFSGNTIYF
TRBV7-2	TRBJ2-2	TRBD2	many	TGTGCCAGCAGCTTATATACGGGAGGGACCGGGGAGCTGTTTTTT	CASSLYTGGTGELFF